The 12 T cell receptor beta chains in this list originate from one sample, sequenced in a study of CD8 T cells in Susac syndrome. The authors reverse transcribed roughly 0.5 to 1 ug RNA with random hexamers. Each CDR3 protein gets one entry after TCRdb re-called the immunoSEQ multiplex PCR reads with MiXCR. This table holds some 180,000 distinct CDR3 sequences, roughly nine tenths found once. Sequenced input: CD4+ T cells from PBMCs. These TCRs come from a human donor with Susac syndrome.

The chain recombines TRBV2 with TRBJ1-5; TRBD1 agrees at 8 bases. The CDR3 covers 14 residues. The J segment lost 7 bases and the V segment lost 1 base, leaving 3 bases of the junction unmatched. In germline, CDR1 is SNHLY, CDR2 FYNNEI. CDR3 in amino acids: CASSEVQGGQPQHF. Here the CDR3 DNA reads TGTGCCAGCAGTGAAGTACAGGGGGGACAGCCCCAGCATTTT.

This rearrangement joins TRBV19 to TRBJ1-1; D call uncertain. With 2 bases removed from V and 1 base from J, the gap between germline ends came to 5 bases. Germline CDR1 LNHDA, CDR2 SQIVND (reference sequence). This CDR3 region has 13 residues. CDR3 residues: CASSIKTNTEAFF. CDR3 nucleotide sequence: TGTGCCAGTAGTATAAAAACGAACACTGAAGCTTTCTTT.

This chain joins TRBV19 and TRBJ1-1; D possibly corresponds to TRBD1 (5 bases). CDR3 length: 16 residues. Germline V gives CDR1 LNHDA, CDR2 SQIVND (reference sequence). The V end was cut by 7 bases, the J end by 4 bases, with 22 bases between. The CDR3 nucleotides read TGTGCCAGTATAAAAGACCGGGACTCGGGTGGCACTGAAGCTTTCTTT. The encoded protein is CASIKDRDSGGTEAFF.

The gene calls are TRBV19 and TRBJ1-5, with D possibly TRBD1 on 5 matching bases. Trimming removed 4 bases at V and 9 bases at J, with 16 bases between. The CDR3 covers 14 residues. Looked up from germline, CDR1 is LNHDA and CDR2 is SQIVND (reference sequence). CDR3 loop: CASSRTAPGGPQHF. CDR3 DNA sequence: TGTGCCAGTAGTAGGACGGCCCCGGGGGGGCCCCAGCATTTT.

V usage is TRBV29-1 and J usage is TRBJ1-1; TRBD1 aligns across 10 bases. CDR1 is SQVTM and CDR2 is ANQGSEA in the germline V gene. The CDR3 length is 13 residues. V lost 7 bases and J lost 5; bases outside the gene matches: 7. CDR3 residues: CSALGQGGTEAFF. The CDR3 DNA is TGCAGCGCCCTAGGACAGGGGGGTACTGAAGCTTTCTTT.

This chain links TRBV15 with TRBJ1-2; TRBD1 matches 8 bases. The germline V gene encodes CDR1 LNHNV and CDR2 YYDKDF (reference sequence). Trimming cost V 3 bases and J 9 bases; bases outside gene matches: 6. The CDR3 runs 13 residues. The CDR3 loop reads CATSRDRDRRYTF. For the CDR3, the DNA is TGTGCCACCAGCAGGGACAGGGATAGGCGCTACACCTTC.

The chain links TRBV30 to TRBJ1-5, with D possibly matching TRBD1 (5 bases). The germline V gene encodes CDR1 GTSNPN and CDR2 SVGIG (reference sequence). Trimming removed 0 bases from V and 0 bases from J, with 9 bases in between. This CDR3 spans 15 amino acids. CDR3 DNA sequence: TGTGCCTGGAGTGTAGGGACGATTAGCAATCAGCCCCAGCATTTT. This gives the protein CAWSVGTISNQPQHF.

This rearrangement joins TRBV19 to TRBJ2-5; TRBD2 matches 11 bases. After removal of 5 bases from V and 4 bases from J, the junction contained 6 bases not matched to a gene. The CDR3 is 15 amino acids. From germline, CDR1 is LNHDA and CDR2 SQIVND (reference sequence). CDR3 region: CASSPVAGGPETQYF. CDR3 bases: TGTGCCAGTAGTCCCGTAGCGGGAGGGCCAGAGACCCAGTACTTC.

The chain has TRBV3-1 and TRBJ2-3; TRBD2 aligns across 8 bases. After removal of 4 bases from V and 10 bases from J, the junction contained 22 bases not matched to a gene. CDR1 LGHDT and CDR2 YNNKEL come from the germline V gene (reference sequence). The CDR3 extends over 18 amino acids. The CDR3 region is CASSRSSGGHPQRLAQYF. CDR3 sequence (DNA): TGTGCCAGCAGCCGAAGCAGCGGGGGCCATCCCCAGCGTCTGGCGCAGTATTTT.

This rearrangement joins TRBV6-4 to TRBJ2-1, with D tentatively TRBD1 (5 bases). Trimming shortened V by 2 bases and J by 8 bases, and 13 bases separated the two germline ends. This CDR3 has 14 amino acids. Germline V gene lookup returns CDR1 MRHNA and CDR2 SNTAGT. The CDR3 DNA reads as TGTGCCAGCAGTGACCTGAAGGGGTCAGATGAGCAGTTCTTC. Residues: CASSDLKGSDEQFF.

The chain uses TRBV5-6 and TRBJ2-2, with D uncertain. The CDR3 spans 17 residues. V shed 0 bases and J shed 3 bases, with 15 bases lying between them. Per the germline V gene, CDR1 is SGHDT and CDR2 is YYEEEE. CDR3 region: CASSLALSQRDTGELFF. The CDR3 DNA follows: TGTGCCAGCAGCTTGGCCCTCTCCCAACGGGACACCGGGGAGCTGTTTTTT. Based on the CDR3 plus reference TRBV5-6 and TRBJ2-2, the full variable domain is DAGVTQSPTHLIKTRGQQVTLRCSPKSGHDTVSWYQQALGQGPQFIFQYYEEEERQRGNFPDRFSGHQFPNYSSELNVNALLLGDSALYLCASSLALSQRDTGELFFGEGSRLTVL.

The rearrangement joins TRBV19 to TRBJ1-2, with D uncertain. The CDR3 is 12 amino acids. From germline, CDR1 is LNHDA and CDR2 SQIVND (reference sequence). V dropped 4 bases and J dropped 3 bases, with 6 bases sitting between them. For the CDR3, the DNA is TGTGCCAGTAGTAGCGGGGACTATGGCTACACCTTC. Its translation is CASSSGDYGYTF.